Listed below are T cell receptor beta chains from one sample, sequenced in a study of shared clonotypes between healthy human individuals. The method was immunoSEQ multiplex PCR; TCRdb's version includes in-frame clones alone and lacks a portion of them. The data hold more than 850,000 clones, with 78% observed a single time. The sequenced material came from memory CD4+ T cells from PBMCs. The receptors stem from a man aged 18 to 35 in good health. Some clones in this sample may be carry-over from other donors' samples. Both conserved end residues are part of each CDR3. The D gene is left open where the match is weak. A row's size may be missing; if present it is once, few, many or a size class.

clone size	V gene	J gene	D gene	CDR3 protein	CDR3 DNA
-	TRBV29-1	TRBJ2-1	TRBD1	CSASPARGPYNEQFF	TGCAGCGCGAGCCCCGCCAGGGGGCCCTACAATGAGCAGTTCTTC
-	TRBV4-1	TRBJ2-7	-	CASSQAGSYEQYF	TGCGCCAGCAGCCAAGCAGGCTCCTACGAGCAGTACTTC
-	TRBV29-1	TRBJ2-3	-	CSVEAGADTQYF	TGCAGCGTTGAAGCGGGGGCAGATACGCAGTATTTT
-	TRBV7-2	TRBJ1-1	-	CASSSVNTEAFF	TGTGCCAGCAGCTCGGTAAACACTGAAGCTTTCTTT
-	TRBV11-2	TRBJ2-7	TRBD2	CASSLQTGTRNEQYF	TGTGCCAGCAGCCTTCAGACCGGGACTAGGAACGAGCAGTACTTC
-	TRBV18	TRBJ2-2	-	CASSPDRNTGELFF	TGTGCCAGCTCACCCGACAGAAACACCGGGGAGCTGTTTTTT
-	TRBV5-4	TRBJ2-1	-	CASGGYGYNEQFF	TGTGCCAGCGGGGGTTACGGCTACAATGAGCAGTTCTTC
-	TRBV6-5	TRBJ1-2	TRBD1	CASSWTPGQGVYGYTF	TGTGCCAGCAGTTGGACACCGGGACAGGGCGTTTATGGCTACACCTTC
-	TRBV7-2	TRBJ1-3	TRBD1	CASSLAGQAVGNTIYF	TGTGCCAGCAGCTTAGCGGGACAGGCGGTTGGAAACACCATATATTTT
-	TRBV6-5	TRBJ2-1	TRBD1	CASSPWGQDNEQFF	TGTGCCAGCAGCCCCTGGGGACAGGACAATGAGCAGTTCTTC
-	TRBV9	TRBJ2-1	TRBD1	CASSGPGQGADEQFF	TGTGCCAGCAGCGGACCGGGACAGGGGGCCGATGAGCAGTTCTTC
-	TRBV28	TRBJ1-2	-	CASSLNDRGYTF	TGTGCCAGCAGTCTCAATGATAGAGGCTACACCTTC
-	TRBV7-9	TRBJ2-1	-	CASSPPNRVLYNEQFF	TGTGCCAGCAGCCCTCCAAACAGGGTCCTCTACAATGAGCAGTTCTTC
-	TRBV5-1	TRBJ2-7	-	CASSFGLINEQYF	TGCGCCAGCAGCTTCGGACTAATCAACGAGCAGTACTTC
-	TRBV7-9	TRBJ1-4	-	CASSTDRATNEKLFF	TGTGCCAGCAGCACCGACAGAGCAACTAATGAAAAACTGTTTTTT
-	TRBV4-1	TRBJ2-7	-	CASSPYERASYEQYF	TGCGCCAGCAGCCCCTACGAGAGGGCCTCCTACGAGCAGTACTTC
-	TRBV2	TRBJ1-4	-	CASSEVTATNEKLFF	TGTGCCAGCAGTGAGGTGACAGCAACTAATGAAAAACTGTTTTTT
few	TRBV30	TRBJ1-5	-	CAWGNSPGSNQPQHF	TGTGCCTGGGGTAACTCCCCAGGGAGCAATCAGCCCCAGCATTTT
-	TRBV7-3	TRBJ2-3	TRBD2	CASSLGTSSSTDTQYF	TGTGCCAGCAGCTTAGGGACTAGCAGCAGCACAGATACGCAGTATTTT
-	TRBV11-3	TRBJ2-5	-	CASSPGGSGETQYF	TGTGCCAGCAGCCCGGGGGGCTCGGGAGAGACCCAGTACTTC
-	TRBV7-9	TRBJ1-2	TRBD1	CASSTSGGGGYTF	TGTGCCAGCAGCACCTCAGGGGGTGGTGGCTACACCTTC
once	TRBV15	TRBJ2-3	TRBD2	CATSRDGQRESTDTQYF	TGTGCCACCAGCAGAGATGGCCAGCGGGAGAGCACAGATACGCAGTATTTT
few	TRBV5-1	TRBJ2-5	-	CASSSQGQETQYF	TGCGCCAGCAGCTCACAGGGACAAGAGACCCAGTACTTC
-	TRBV27	TRBJ1-3	-	CASRPDGHSGNTIYF	TGTGCCAGCAGGCCCGACGGACACTCTGGAAACACCATATATTTT
many	TRBV30	TRBJ1-5	-	CAWSADTVSGPQHF	TGTGCCTGGAGCGCGGACACCGTCAGTGGGCCCCAGCATTTT
-	TRBV6-6	TRBJ1-4	TRBD1	CASSFDRGLEKLFF	TGTGCCAGCAGTTTTGACAGGGGATTAGAAAAACTGTTTTTT
-	TRBV28	TRBJ1-2	TRBD1	CASSSPGQGIDGYTF	TGTGCCAGCAGTTCCCCGGGACAGGGTATTGATGGCTACACCTTC
-	TRBV11-3	TRBJ1-1	TRBD1	CASSPSRGAANTEAFF	TGTGCCAGCAGCCCCAGCAGGGGGGCGGCGAACACTGAAGCTTTCTTT
-	TRBV28	TRBJ1-3	-	CASSLEGSGNTIYF	TGTGCCAGCAGTTTAGAGGGCTCTGGAAACACCATATATTTT
-	TRBV29-1	TRBJ1-1	TRBD1	CSVHRGNTEAFF	TGCAGCGTGCACAGGGGGAACACTGAAGCTTTCTTT
-	TRBV7-2	TRBJ2-7	TRBD2	CASSQSGSRYEQYF	TGTGCCAGCAGTCAGAGCGGGAGCCGGTACGAGCAGTACTTC
-	TRBV10-3	TRBJ2-1	TRBD1	CAIRNRGTYNEQFF	TGTGCCATCAGGAACAGGGGGACCTACAATGAGCAGTTCTTC
-	TRBV7-9	TRBJ2-5	TRBD2	CASSSSRAGGETQYF	TGTGCCAGCAGCTCCTCTAGGGCGGGGGGAGAGACCCAGTACTTC
-	TRBV6-6	TRBJ1-5	-	CASSYSGGVQPQHF	TGTGCCAGCAGTTACTCGGGGGGCGTTCAGCCCCAGCATTTT
few	TRBV10-3	TRBJ2-5	TRBD1	CAISAGTGVQETQYF	TGTGCCATCAGCGCCGGGACAGGGGTACAAGAGACCCAGTACTTC
-	TRBV11-2	TRBJ2-5	TRBD2	CASSLVTSGAQGTQYF	TGTGCCAGCAGCTTAGTAACTAGCGGGGCACAGGGGACCCAGTACTTC
-	TRBV15	TRBJ1-5	TRBD1	CATSREKGGHQPQHF	TGTGCCACCAGCAGAGAGAAAGGGGGCCATCAGCCCCAGCATTTT
-	TRBV5-4	TRBJ2-5	TRBD1	CASRPGVQGRETQYF	TGTGCCAGCAGACCCGGGGTACAGGGGCGGGAGACCCAGTACTTC
-	TRBV23-1	TRBJ2-7	TRBD2	CASSQSKGLVRTYEQYF	TGCGCCAGCAGTCAATCTAAGGGACTAGTAAGAACCTACGAGCAGTACTTC
-	TRBV6-6	TRBJ2-7	TRBD2	CASSFPGLASTYEQYF	TGTGCCAGCAGTTTCCCTGGACTAGCGAGTACCTACGAGCAGTACTTC
-	TRBV27	TRBJ1-2	-	CASSSQGINGYTF	TGTGCCAGCAGTTCCCAGGGAATAAATGGCTACACCTTC
-	TRBV2	TRBJ2-7	TRBD2	CASSEGRGAGVYEQYF	TGTGCCAGCAGTGAAGGAAGAGGAGCGGGAGTATACGAGCAGTACTTC
-	TRBV6-8	TRBJ1-5	-	CASSYRGIHQPQHF	TGTGCCAGCAGTTATCGAGGGATCCATCAGCCCCAGCATTTT
-	TRBV25-1	TRBJ2-7	-	CASSGDGGPREQYF	TGTGCCAGCAGTGGGGACGGCGGTCCACGCGAGCAGTACTTC
-	TRBV19	TRBJ1-1	-	CASSPRARTEAFF	TGTGCCAGTAGTCCGCGCGCCCGCACTGAAGCTTTCTTT
-	TRBV29-1	TRBJ2-5	-	CSVAGAQETQYF	TGCAGCGTCGCCGGGGCCCAAGAGACCCAGTACTTC
-	TRBV27	TRBJ2-1	-	CASSLWGGGEQFF	TGTGCCAGCAGTTTATGGGGAGGGGGCGAGCAGTTCTTC
-	TRBV18	TRBJ2-7	TRBD2	CASSPTGGSGVYEQYF	TGTGCCAGCTCACCAACGGGAGGATCTGGGGTCTACGAGCAGTACTTC
few	TRBV6-6	TRBJ2-2	TRBD2	CASSPRSGRSTGELFF	TGTGCCAGCAGCCCCCGTAGCGGGAGATCCACCGGGGAGCTGTTTTTT
-	TRBV15	TRBJ1-5	-	CATSSVDGYNQPQHF	TGTGCCACCAGCAGCGTGGACGGCTACAATCAGCCCCAGCATTTT
-	TRBV7-2	TRBJ1-2	-	CASSQRQSIAGYTF	TGTGCCAGCAGCCAGAGACAGTCTATTGCCGGCTACACCTTC
-	TRBV28	TRBJ2-7	TRBD2	CASSLSGRAYEQYF	TGTGCCAGCAGTTTGAGCGGGAGGGCCTACGAGCAGTACTTC
-	TRBV5-1	TRBJ1-4	-	CASSTTGTGEKLFF	TGCGCCAGCAGCACAACCGGGACCGGTGAAAAACTGTTTTTT
-	TRBV28	TRBJ1-2	TRBD1	CASSPVDRIYGYTF	TGTGCCAGCAGTCCCGTGGACAGGATCTATGGCTACACCTTC